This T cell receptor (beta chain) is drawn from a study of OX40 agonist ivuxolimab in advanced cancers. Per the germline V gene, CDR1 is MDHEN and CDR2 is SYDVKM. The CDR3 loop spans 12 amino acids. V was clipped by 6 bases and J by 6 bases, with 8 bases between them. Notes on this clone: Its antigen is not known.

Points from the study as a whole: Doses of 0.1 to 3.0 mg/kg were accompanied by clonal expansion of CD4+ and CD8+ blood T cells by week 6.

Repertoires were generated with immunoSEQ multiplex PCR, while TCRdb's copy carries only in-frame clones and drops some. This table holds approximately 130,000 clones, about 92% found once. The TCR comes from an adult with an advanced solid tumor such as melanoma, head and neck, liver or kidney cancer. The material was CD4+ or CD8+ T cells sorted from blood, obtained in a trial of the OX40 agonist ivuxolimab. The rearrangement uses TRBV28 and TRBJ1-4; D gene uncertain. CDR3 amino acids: CASSPVHEKLFF. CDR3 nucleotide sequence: TGTGCCAGCAGCCCCGTCCATGAAAAACTGTTTTTT.